The rows below give T cell receptor beta chains drawn from one sample of a study of radiotherapy plus CTLA-4 blockade in lung cancer. The repertoire was sequenced with immunoSEQ multiplex PCR; TCRdb's copy has only in-frame clones and lacks some. The top ten clones hold over 20% of a sample with 81,000 or so clones, 78% of them seen once. The sample here was peripheral blood, taken from a patient treated with radiotherapy plus ipilimumab. These receptors all stem from a human donor with non-small cell lung cancer whose response to radiotherapy plus ipilimumab could not be evaluated. Some clones in this sample may be carry-over from other donors' samples. Each CDR3 is given with its conserved first and last residue. A D gene is named only where the DNA matches it firmly. For some rows the clone size is stated as once, few or many, or as a class when expanded; others skip it.

V gene: TRBV6-5
J gene: TRBJ2-7
D gene: TRBD2
clone size: -
CDR3 protein: CASSYRLIGGEQYF
CDR3 DNA: TGTGCCAGCAGTTACCGGCTCATCGGGGGGGAGCAGTACTTC

V gene: TRBV6-5
J gene: TRBJ2-7
D gene: TRBD1
clone size: -
CDR3 protein: CASSTGTGVWGEQYF
CDR3 DNA: TGTGCCAGCAGCACCGGGACAGGGGTATGGGGCGAGCAGTACTTC

V gene: TRBV7-8
J gene: TRBJ2-1
D gene: -
clone size: -
CDR3 protein: CASSRRVGSYNEQFF
CDR3 DNA: TGTGCCAGCAGTCGCAGGGTTGGTTCCTACAATGAGCAGTTCTTC

V gene: TRBV5-1
J gene: TRBJ2-3
D gene: TRBD2
clone size: -
CDR3 protein: CASSPAGGRTNTQYF
CDR3 DNA: TGCGCCAGCAGCCCAGCGGGGGGCCGCACCAATACGCAGTATTTT

V gene: TRBV19
J gene: TRBJ2-7
D gene: TRBD2
clone size: -
CDR3 protein: CASSIGASGTPYYEQYF
CDR3 DNA: TGTGCCAGTAGTATAGGGGCTAGCGGGACACCCTATTACGAGCAGTACTTC

V gene: TRBV6-6
J gene: TRBJ2-7
D gene: TRBD2
clone size: -
CDR3 protein: CASSRTSGGMEQYF
CDR3 DNA: TGTGCCAGCAGTCGGACTAGCGGGGGGATGGAGCAGTACTTC

V gene: TRBV18
J gene: TRBJ1-5
D gene: -
clone size: -
CDR3 protein: CASSPRWTTNQPQHF
CDR3 DNA: TGTGCCAGCTCACCACGGTGGACAACAAATCAGCCCCAGCATTTT

V gene: TRBV27
J gene: TRBJ2-2
D gene: -
clone size: -
CDR3 protein: CASSWRTGELFF
CDR3 DNA: TGTGCCAGCTCTTGGAGAACCGGGGAGCTGTTTTTT

V gene: TRBV27
J gene: TRBJ1-2
D gene: TRBD1
clone size: once
CDR3 protein: CASSIGTGGYGYTF
CDR3 DNA: TGTGCCAGCAGTATCGGGACAGGGGGATATGGCTACACCTTC

V gene: TRBV2
J gene: TRBJ1-1
D gene: -
clone size: -
CDR3 protein: CASSGQRYTEAFF
CDR3 DNA: TGTGCCAGCAGCGGACAGAGGTACACTGAAGCTTTCTTT

V gene: TRBV5-4
J gene: TRBJ2-3
D gene: TRBD1
clone size: -
CDR3 protein: CASSLQGALTDTQYF
CDR3 DNA: TGTGCCAGCAGCTTACAGGGGGCCCTCACAGATACGCAGTATTTT

V gene: TRBV7-2
J gene: TRBJ2-7
D gene: -
clone size: -
CDR3 protein: CASSRDSTAYEQYF
CDR3 DNA: TGTGCCAGCAGCCGCGACAGCACCGCCTACGAGCAGTACTTC

V gene: TRBV19
J gene: TRBJ1-1
D gene: TRBD1
clone size: -
CDR3 protein: CASTVTGGTTEAFF
CDR3 DNA: TGTGCCAGTACCGTGACAGGGGGAACCACTGAAGCTTTCTTT

V gene: TRBV5-1
J gene: TRBJ2-7
D gene: -
clone size: once
CDR3 protein: CASSLEYERQVQYF
CDR3 DNA: TGCGCCAGCAGCTTGGAATATGAGCGACAGGTTCAGTACTTC

V gene: TRBV4-1
J gene: TRBJ2-7
D gene: TRBD2
clone size: few
CDR3 protein: CASSQDGAGDYEQYF
CDR3 DNA: TGCGCCAGCAGCCAAGATGGGGCGGGGGACTACGAGCAGTACTTC

V gene: TRBV7-6
J gene: TRBJ1-5
D gene: -
clone size: once
CDR3 protein: CASSLSAGPMMGPQHF
CDR3 DNA: TGTGCCAGCAGCTTGTCCGCAGGGCCTATGATGGGGCCCCAGCATTTT

V gene: TRBV10-3
J gene: TRBJ1-5
D gene: -
clone size: -
CDR3 protein: CAISETGARNQPQHF
CDR3 DNA: TGTGCCATCAGTGAGACGGGAGCCAGAAATCAGCCCCAGCATTTT

V gene: TRBV25-1
J gene: TRBJ2-7
D gene: TRBD1
clone size: -
CDR3 protein: CASSLGTAFYEQYF
CDR3 DNA: TGTGCCAGCAGTCTCGGGACAGCTTTTTATGAGCAGTACTTC

V gene: TRBV6-1
J gene: TRBJ1-2
D gene: TRBD1
clone size: -
CDR3 protein: CASSPRDREYGYTF
CDR3 DNA: TGTGCCAGCAGTCCCCGGGACAGGGAATATGGCTACACCTTC

V gene: TRBV28
J gene: TRBJ2-7
D gene: TRBD2
clone size: once
CDR3 protein: CASSSGRRGNEQYF
CDR3 DNA: TGTGCCAGCAGTTCGGGACGGCGGGGGAACGAGCAGTACTTC

V gene: TRBV4-3
J gene: TRBJ1-2
D gene: -
clone size: -
CDR3 protein: CASSPAPGADYGYTF
CDR3 DNA: TGCGCCAGCAGCCCCGCCCCAGGGGCGGACTATGGCTACACCTTC

V gene: TRBV6-4
J gene: TRBJ1-5
D gene: -
clone size: -
CDR3 protein: CARGHGSNQPQHF
CDR3 DNA: TGTGCCAGAGGACACGGGAGCAATCAGCCCCAGCATTTT

V gene: TRBV6-5
J gene: TRBJ1-2
D gene: TRBD1
clone size: -
CDR3 protein: CAANRGQRGYTF
CDR3 DNA: TGTGCCGCCAACAGGGGGCAGAGGGGCTACACCTTC

V gene: TRBV28
J gene: TRBJ1-1
D gene: -
clone size: -
CDR3 protein: CASSGTPGGTEAFF
CDR3 DNA: TGTGCCAGCAGTGGGACACCTGGCGGCACTGAAGCTTTCTTT

V gene: TRBV9
J gene: TRBJ1-1
D gene: -
clone size: -
CDR3 protein: CASSVVSGMNTEAFF
CDR3 DNA: TGTGCCAGCAGCGTAGTATCGGGGATGAACACTGAAGCTTTCTTT

V gene: TRBV5-4
J gene: TRBJ2-3
D gene: -
clone size: -
CDR3 protein: CASSPHLEPRTDTQYF
CDR3 DNA: TGTGCCAGCAGCCCGCACCTAGAGCCCCGCACAGATACGCAGTATTTT

V gene: TRBV4-2
J gene: TRBJ2-1
D gene: TRBD2
clone size: -
CDR3 protein: CASSQVAGVNEQFF
CDR3 DNA: TGTGCCAGCAGCCAAGTTGCGGGAGTCAATGAGCAGTTCTTC

V gene: TRBV5-1
J gene: TRBJ2-1
D gene: -
clone size: -
CDR3 protein: CASSLDNNYNEQFF
CDR3 DNA: TGCGCCAGCAGCCTGGACAACAACTACAATGAGCAGTTCTTC

V gene: TRBV19
J gene: TRBJ1-2
D gene: -
clone size: once
CDR3 protein: CASSKGPRPGYGYTF
CDR3 DNA: TGTGCCAGTAGTAAGGGCCCCCGGCCGGGATATGGCTACACCTTC

V gene: TRBV6-5
J gene: TRBJ1-5
D gene: -
clone size: -
CDR3 protein: CASSANSNQPQHF
CDR3 DNA: TGTGCCAGCAGTGCTAATAGCAATCAGCCCCAGCATTTT

V gene: TRBV9
J gene: TRBJ1-2
D gene: TRBD1
clone size: -
CDR3 protein: CASSPRDRGGYGYTF
CDR3 DNA: TGTGCCAGCAGCCCCCGGGACAGGGGGGGCTATGGCTACACCTTC

V gene: TRBV27
J gene: TRBJ2-1
D gene: TRBD2
clone size: -
CDR3 protein: CASSSFSGSSYNEQFF
CDR3 DNA: TGTGCCAGCAGTTCGTTTAGCGGGAGCTCCTACAATGAGCAGTTCTTC

V gene: TRBV18
J gene: TRBJ2-5
D gene: TRBD1
clone size: -
CDR3 protein: CASSWTGGETQYF
CDR3 DNA: TGTGCCAGCTCATGGACAGGAGGAGAGACCCAGTACTTC

V gene: TRBV5-1
J gene: TRBJ1-2
D gene: -
clone size: -
CDR3 protein: CASSPRALYSGYTF
CDR3 DNA: TGCGCCAGCAGCCCCAGGGCACTTTACAGTGGCTACACCTTC

V gene: TRBV6-1
J gene: TRBJ2-5
D gene: TRBD2
clone size: -
CDR3 protein: CASSSSGGPGETQYF
CDR3 DNA: TGTGCCAGCAGTTCGAGCGGGGGGCCGGGAGAGACCCAGTACTTC

V gene: TRBV9
J gene: TRBJ2-3
D gene: TRBD1
clone size: -
CDR3 protein: CASSMNPGTDTQYF
CDR3 DNA: TGTGCCAGCAGCATGAATCCCGGGACAGATACGCAGTACTTT

V gene: TRBV5-4
J gene: TRBJ2-3
D gene: TRBD2
clone size: -
CDR3 protein: CASSLAMTSGGPGTQYF
CDR3 DNA: TGTGCCAGCAGCTTGGCCATGACTAGCGGGGGGCCGGGTACGCAGTATTTT

V gene: TRBV6-5
J gene: TRBJ1-2
D gene: TRBD1
clone size: -
CDR3 protein: CASVTGATGYTF
CDR3 DNA: TGTGCCAGCGTGACAGGGGCAACTGGCTACACCTTC

V gene: TRBV7-3
J gene: TRBJ1-6
D gene: -
clone size: few
CDR3 protein: CASSLNAGSPLHF
CDR3 DNA: TGTGCCAGCAGCTTAAATGCGGGTTCACCCCTCCACTTT

V gene: TRBV10-3
J gene: TRBJ2-7
D gene: TRBD1
clone size: -
CDR3 protein: CAISSPQGRGRYEQYF
CDR3 DNA: TGTGCCATCAGTAGCCCCCAGGGCAGGGGGCGATACGAGCAGTACTTC

V gene: TRBV5-1
J gene: TRBJ2-7
D gene: TRBD1
clone size: -
CDR3 protein: CASSRTGGSYEQYF
CDR3 DNA: TGCGCCAGCAGCCGGACAGGGGGCTCCTACGAGCAGTACTTC

V gene: TRBV7-6
J gene: TRBJ2-3
D gene: -
clone size: -
CDR3 protein: CASSFLLSWGDSTDTQYF
CDR3 DNA: TGTGCCAGCAGTTTCCTCCTTTCATGGGGGGATAGCACAGATACGCAGTATTTT

V gene: TRBV29-1
J gene: TRBJ2-5
D gene: TRBD1
clone size: -
CDR3 protein: CSADRARGGAPLRTQYF
CDR3 DNA: TGCAGCGCGGACAGGGCAAGGGGCGGGGCCCCTTTGAGGACCCAGTACTTC

V gene: TRBV28
J gene: TRBJ1-2
D gene: TRBD1
clone size: few
CDR3 protein: CASSLGGGQNYGYTF
CDR3 DNA: TGTGCCAGCAGTTTAGGAGGGGGACAGAACTATGGCTACACCTTC

V gene: TRBV10-3
J gene: TRBJ2-2
D gene: TRBD1
clone size: -
CDR3 protein: CAISRDRGTGELFF
CDR3 DNA: TGTGCCATCTCCCGGGACAGGGGAACCGGGGAGCTGTTTTTT

V gene: TRBV4-1
J gene: TRBJ1-1
D gene: -
clone size: -
CDR3 protein: CASSQEADDEAFF
CDR3 DNA: TGCGCCAGCAGCCAAGAAGCGGATGATGAAGCTTTCTTT

V gene: TRBV2
J gene: TRBJ2-3
D gene: TRBD2
clone size: -
CDR3 protein: CASSASDSGGKDTQYF
CDR3 DNA: TGTGCCAGCAGTGCCAGCGATAGCGGGGGCAAAGATACGCAGTATTTT

V gene: TRBV4-1
J gene: TRBJ2-7
D gene: -
clone size: -
CDR3 protein: CASSQGGLGYEQYF
CDR3 DNA: TGCGCCAGCAGCCAAGGGGGGCTGGGCTACGAGCAGTACTTC

V gene: TRBV5-1
J gene: TRBJ2-7
D gene: -
clone size: -
CDR3 protein: CASSSGGTDSYEQYF
CDR3 DNA: TGCGCCAGCAGCTCGGGGGGGACAGACTCCTACGAGCAGTACTTC

V gene: TRBV29-1
J gene: TRBJ1-2
D gene: TRBD1
clone size: -
CDR3 protein: CSVRGQHYGYTF
CDR3 DNA: TGCAGCGTTCGGGGACAGCACTATGGCTACACCTTC

V gene: TRBV11-2
J gene: TRBJ2-7
D gene: TRBD2
clone size: -
CDR3 protein: CASSPVVGLASYEQYF
CDR3 DNA: TGTGCCAGCAGCCCCGTGGTAGGACTAGCGAGCTACGAGCAGTACTTC

V gene: TRBV19
J gene: TRBJ1-1
D gene: TRBD1
clone size: -
CDR3 protein: CASRPDRVHTEAFF
CDR3 DNA: TGTGCCAGTAGGCCCGACAGGGTGCACACTGAAGCTTTCTTT

V gene: TRBV15
J gene: TRBJ2-2
D gene: -
clone size: -
CDR3 protein: CATSRRGGANTGELFF
CDR3 DNA: TGTGCCACCAGCAGGAGAGGGGGGGCCAACACCGGGGAGCTGTTTTTT

V gene: TRBV7-2
J gene: TRBJ2-7
D gene: -
clone size: -
CDR3 protein: CASSLDPGVEYEQYF
CDR3 DNA: TGTGCCAGCAGCTTAGACCCCGGGGTGGAGTACGAGCAGTACTTC

V gene: TRBV28
J gene: TRBJ1-5
D gene: -
clone size: -
CDR3 protein: CASSLGGGIQPQHF
CDR3 DNA: TGTGCCAGCAGCCTAGGGGGGGGTATTCAGCCCCAGCATTTT

V gene: TRBV28
J gene: TRBJ2-7
D gene: -
clone size: -
CDR3 protein: CASSPPYYEQYF
CDR3 DNA: TGTGCCAGCAGTCCACCCTATTACGAGCAGTACTTC

V gene: TRBV4-1
J gene: TRBJ1-2
D gene: -
clone size: few
CDR3 protein: CASSYRQLDNYGYTF
CDR3 DNA: TGCGCCAGCAGCTACAGACAGCTGGATAACTATGGCTACACCTTC

V gene: TRBV7-2
J gene: TRBJ2-1
D gene: -
clone size: -
CDR3 protein: CASSLGGGVYNEQFF
CDR3 DNA: TGTGCCAGCAGCTTAGGAGGGGGGGTTTACAATGAGCAGTTCTTC

V gene: TRBV9
J gene: TRBJ2-2
D gene: TRBD2
clone size: -
CDR3 protein: CASSVELRGGAGELFF
CDR3 DNA: TGTGCCAGCAGCGTAGAATTACGGGGGGGCGCCGGGGAGCTGTTTTTT